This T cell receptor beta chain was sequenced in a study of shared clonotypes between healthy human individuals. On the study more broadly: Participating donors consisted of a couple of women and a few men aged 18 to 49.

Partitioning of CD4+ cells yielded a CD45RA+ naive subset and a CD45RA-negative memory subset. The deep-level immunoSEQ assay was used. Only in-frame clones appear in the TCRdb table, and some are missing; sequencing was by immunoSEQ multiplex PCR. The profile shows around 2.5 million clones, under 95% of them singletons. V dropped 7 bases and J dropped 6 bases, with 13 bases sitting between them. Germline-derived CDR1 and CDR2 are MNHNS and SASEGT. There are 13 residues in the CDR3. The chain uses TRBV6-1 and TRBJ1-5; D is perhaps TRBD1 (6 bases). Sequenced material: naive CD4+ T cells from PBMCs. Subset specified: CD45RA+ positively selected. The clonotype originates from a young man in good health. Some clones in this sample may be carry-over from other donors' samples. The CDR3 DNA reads TGTGCCAGCATGCAAGGGGGGAGTCAGCCCCAGCATTTT. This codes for CASMQGGSQPQHF.